This T cell receptor beta chain was observed in a study of cytomegalovirus exposure and HLA in healthy donors. Use of 60 Vbeta and 13 Jbeta primers characterized the PCR. Sequenced by immunoSEQ multiplex PCR; TCRdb stores in-frame clones only, minus some. Counted here are approximately 220,000 clones, roughly 80% occurring once; the ten biggest clones make up 0.2% to 0.25%. The table lists this clone with a few counts. The CDR3 extends over 14 amino acids. The germline gives CDR1 MGHRA, CDR2 YSYEKL. Trimming shortened V by 0 bases and J by 4 bases, and 7 bases separated the two germline ends. The sequencing sample was made of PBMCs. This chain uses TRBV4-1 with TRBJ1-5; no reliable D call. This receptor was taken from a girl aged 2 to 10 in good health and CMV-seronegative. CDR3 sequence reads: CASSQEAGNQPQHF. CDR3 nucleotide sequence: TGCGCCAGCAGCCAAGAAGCGGGGAATCAGCCCCAGCATTTT.